The 27 T cell receptor beta chains reported below all come from one sample, sequenced in a study of read filtering for tumor transcriptome and immune sequencing. This library used roughly 400 ng RNA and molecular barcoded adaptors spanning alpha/delta and beta/gamma chains. TCRdb called the reads again in MiXCR, with one record for every CDR3 protein. The data contain about 130,000 distinct CDR3 sequences, over 10% of them singletons. The source material was a population of CD138-negative cells sorted from bone marrow. The receptors derive from a donor at least 40 years old with multiple myeloma.

This clonotype was recorded a few times. The chain recombines TRBV6-5 with TRBJ1-4, with TRBD1 as a possible D gene (6 bases). V was cut by 5 bases and J by 0 bases, with 16 bases left in between. The CDR3 has 17 amino acids. Germline CDR1 and CDR2: MNHEY and SVGAGI. The CDR3 DNA is TGTGCCAGCAGTGACCGGTGGGCAGGGGCAACTAATGAAAAACTGTTTTTT. Translated, it gives CASSDRWAGATNEKLFF.

This clonotype has at least ten counts. The chain employs TRBV5-6 and TRBJ1-5; D possibly corresponds to TRBD1 (5 bases). The V end was cut by 2 bases, the J end by 7 bases, with 10 bases between. The germline V gene encodes CDR1 SGHDT and CDR2 YYEEEE. The CDR3 contains 13 residues. For the CDR3, the DNA is TGTGCCAGCAGCTTAGGGGTTTGGCAGCCCCAGCATTTT. It translates to CASSLGVWQPQHF.

This clonotype was recorded at least ten times. The germline gene is not matched at one end of the junction; a read error may be the cause. The chain has TRBV4-1 and TRBJ1-1, with no clear D. Germline loops: CDR1 MGHRA, CDR2 YSYEKL. The CDR3 has 14 residues. This CDR3 is CASSQLMGNTEAFF. The CDR3 region has the DNA TGTGCCAGCAGCCAGCTCATGGGTAACACTGAAGCTTTCTTT.

On this clonotype itself: A much larger clone is a single base away; this may be a read error. The chain joins TRBV29-1 to TRBJ2-3; D is perhaps TRBD2 (6 bases). CDR1 is SQVTM, CDR2 ANQGSEA, per germline. This CDR3 is built from 14 residues. V lost 4 bases to trimming and J lost 4 bases, with 15 bases between them. CDR3 protein: CSVARDWGADTQYF. The CDR3 DNA reads TGCAGCGTTGCCCGGGACTGGGGCGCAGATACGCAGTATTTT.

As for this clonotype: A read error is possible here, since a much larger clone lies one base away. The CDR3 end shows no conserved phenylalanine or tryptophan, and so a read error is likely. This chain uses TRBV29-1 with TRBJ2-3; 9 nucleotides match TRBD1. The V and J ends lost 6 bases and 0 bases, in that order; junction bases with no gene match: 4. CDR1 is SQVTM and CDR2 is ANQGSEA in the germline V gene. The CDR3 contains 14 residues. The CDR3 reads CSVEDRGSTDTQYS. CDR3 DNA: TGCAGCGTGGAGGACAGGGGTAGCACAGATACGCAGTATTCT.

Many counts were recorded for this clonotype. This rearrangement joins TRBV28 to TRBJ2-7, with D perhaps TRBD2 (6 bases). V lost 4 bases, J lost 2 bases, and 18 bases lay in between. CDR1 MDHEN and CDR2 SYDVKM come from the germline V gene. CDR3 size: 16 residues. The CDR3 nucleotides read TGTGCCAGCAGTTCGGCGGGGCGGGGAAGAACCTACGAGCAGTACTTC. Translation gives CASSSAGRGRTYEQYF.

This clonotype was found many times. Here the CDR3 reads CASSHTPSGHVDTQYF. The CDR3 nucleotides read TGTGCCAGCAGCCACACCCCTAGCGGACACGTCGATACGCAGTATTTT. This chain joins TRBV3-1 and TRBJ2-3; 7 bases match TRBD2. The germline gives CDR1 LGHDT, CDR2 YNNKEL (reference sequence). V lost 3 bases, J lost 6 bases, and 12 bases stayed unmatched. CDR3 size: 16 residues.

Many counts were recorded for this clonotype. Here the CDR3 DNA reads TGCGCCAGCAAAACCAGGGGGGGATATAATTCACCCCTCCACTTT. It encodes CASKTRGGYNSPLHF. V is TRBV10-2 and J is TRBJ1-6; 7 nucleotides match TRBD1. CDR3 length: 15 amino acids. V gave up 7 bases and J gave up 4 bases; unmatched junction bases: 7. Germline CDR1 and CDR2: WSHSY and SAAADI.

This clonotype occurred many times. The rearrangement joins TRBV7-9 to TRBJ2-7; D unresolved. Trimming removed 1 base from V and 2 bases from J, with 9 bases in between. Germline-derived CDR1 and CDR2 are SEHNR and FQNEAQ (reference sequence). CDR3 size: 14 residues. The DNA for the CDR3 is TGTGCCAGCAGCTTAGGTGGGATCGCCTACGAGCAGTACTTC. Residues: CASSLGGIAYEQYF. Filled out from reference TRBV7-9 and TRBJ2-7, the complete variable domain reads DTGVSQNPRHKITKRGQNVTFRCDPISEHNRLYWYRQTLGQGPEFLTYFQNEAQLEKSRLLSDRFSAERPKGSFSTLEIQRTEQGDSAMYLCASSLGGIAYEQYFGPGTRLTVT.

The chain couples TRBV11-2 to TRBJ2-7, with D unresolved. V was shortened by 1 base and J by 4 bases, with 5 bases between the two germline ends. This CDR3 contains 12 residues. Germline V gene data show CDR1 as SGHAT and CDR2 as FQNNGV. Here the CDR3 DNA reads TGTGCCAGCAGCTTAGGCGAATACGAGCAGTACTTC. Translating gives CASSLGEYEQYF.

In its sample, this clonotype was seen a few times. J is TRBJ2-5 and V is TRBV11-2, with D perhaps TRBD1 (6 bases). The germline V and J ends were trimmed by 4 bases and 5 bases, with 23 bases remaining between them. The CDR3 spans 17 residues. Per the germline V gene, CDR1 is SGHAT and CDR2 is FQNNGV. The CDR3 sequence: CASSSLIGRGDWETQYF. The CDR3 bases are TGTGCCAGCAGCTCACTTATCGGCAGGGGCGACTGGGAGACCCAGTACTTC.

The DNA of the CDR3 is TGTGCCAGCAGTTCAACCCGGACAGGGCAGAACACTGAAGCTTTCTTT. Protein sequence: CASSSTRTGQNTEAFF. V gene TRBV6-6 combines with J gene TRBJ1-1; 8 bases map to TRBD1. The CDR3 contains 16 residues. CDR1 is MNHNY, CDR2 SVGAGI, per germline (reference sequence). J gave up 1 base and V 4 bases, and 8 bases lay outside the gene matches.

This clonotype has at least ten counts. The gene calls are TRBV5-1 and TRBJ2-1, with 9 bases matching TRBD2. After removal of 2 bases from V and 5 bases from J, the junction contained 5 bases not matched to a gene. Germline CDR1 SGHRS, CDR2 YFSETQ. The CDR3 is made up of 15 amino acids. The CDR3 loop is CASSLAGGRNNEQFF. CDR3 nucleotides: TGCGCCAGCAGCTTAGCGGGAGGACGAAACAATGAGCAGTTCTTC. The whole variable domain, filled in from reference TRBV5-1 and TRBJ2-1, reads KAGVTQTPRYLIKTRGQQVTLSCSPISGHRSVSWYQQTPGQGLQFLFEYFSETQRNKGNFPGRFSGRQFSNSRSEMNVSTLELGDSALYLCASSLAGGRNNEQFFGPGTRLTVL.

This clonotype was counted at least ten times. The gene calls are TRBV5-1 and TRBJ1-1, with no clear D. The germline gives CDR1 SGHRS, CDR2 YFSETQ. V lost 4 bases, J lost 3 bases, and 10 bases lay in between. The CDR3 sequence is 13 residues long. The DNA for the CDR3 is TGCGCCAGCAGCCTCTCAGGAGACACTGAAGCTTTCTTT. It encodes CASSLSGDTEAFF.

This clonotype appeared a single time. One end of the junction fails to match germline, which may point to a read error. The rearrangement uses TRBV4-2 and TRBJ1-1; D ambiguous. CDR1 and CDR2 from the germline V gene are LGHNA and YNFKEQ. The CDR3 is 14 amino acids. CDR3 in amino acids: CASSARQGPSDAFF. CDR3 nucleotides: TGTGCCAGCAGCGCCCGACAAGGACCTTCTGATGCTTTCTTT.

This clonotype has at least ten counts. V is TRBV12-3 or TRBV12-4 and J is TRBJ1-1; D unresolved. V was clipped by 5 bases and J by 1 base, with 11 bases between them. The CDR3 is 14 amino acids. CDR3 loop: CASSPDGWNTEAFF. As DNA, the CDR3 is TGTGCCAGCAGTCCGGACGGATGGAACACTGAAGCTTTCTTT.

This clonotype was recorded many times. The chain recombines TRBV5-5 with TRBJ1-1; possible D gene TRBD1, 5 bases. Germline-derived CDR1 and CDR2 are SGHKS and YYEKEE (reference sequence). Trimming left V 4 bases short and J 2 bases short, with 15 bases between. The CDR3 sequence is 15 residues long. The chain's CDR3 is CASSTPGRANTEAFF. The CDR3 coding sequence is TGTGCCAGCAGCACTCCGGGCAGGGCCAACACTGAAGCTTTCTTT.

As to this clonotype: Just one base apart from a much larger clone, this may be a read error. This CDR3 reads CACSLAGANVLTF. CDR3 nucleotide sequence: TGTGCCTGCAGCTTAGCCGGGGCCAACGTCCTGACTTTC. The J gene is TRBJ2-6, the V gene TRBV7-8; D is undetermined. CDR3 length: 13 residues. Germline V CDR1 and CDR2: SGHVS, FQNEAQ.

This chain joins TRBV5-8 and TRBJ1-2; no reliable D call. The V end was cut by 3 bases, the J end by 8 bases, with 11 bases between. The V gene's germline CDR1 is SGHTS and CDR2 YDEGEE. This CDR3 contains 12 residues. The CDR3: CASSWVAGGYTF. The CDR3 region has the DNA TGTGCCAGCAGCTGGGTGGCTGGCGGCTACACCTTC.

Ten or more counts support this clonotype. The rearrangement uses TRBV7-3 and TRBJ1-1; D uncertain. CDR1 SGHTA and CDR2 FQGTGA come from the germline V gene. V was trimmed by 5 bases and J by 1 base, leaving 8 bases between them. The length of the CDR3 is 13 residues. CDR3 amino acids: CASSGQENTEAFF. The CDR3 nucleotides are TGTGCCAGCAGCGGGCAGGAGAACACTGAAGCTTTCTTT.

The table lists this clonotype with many counts. The genes are TRBV4-1 and TRBJ2-7, with D perhaps matching TRBD1 (5 bases). This CDR3 region has 17 residues. V lost 2 bases and J 3 bases, leaving 20 bases between the germline ends. CDR1 and CDR2 from the germline V gene are MGHRA and YSYEKL. CDR3 bases: TGCGCCAGCAGCCAAAGCGCAGGGATACATGACATCTACGAGCAGTACTTC. Protein: CASSQSAGIHDIYEQYF.

The chain is built from TRBV6-4 and TRBJ2-4, with D possibly TRBD2 on 6 matching bases. Germline V gives CDR1 MRHNA, CDR2 SNTAGT. The length of the CDR3 is 16 residues. Trimming stripped 9 bases from V and 4 bases from J, with 22 bases between. CDR3 residues: CASNLASGVRKNIQYF. The CDR3 DNA sequence: TGTGCCAGTAACCTCGCCTCGGGAGTTCGTAAAAACATTCAGTACTTC.

This clonotype came up many times. The chain couples TRBV19 to TRBJ2-2; D possibly corresponds to TRBD1 (6 bases). The V gene lost 6 bases and the J gene lost 3 bases, with 11 bases spanning the gap. There are 14 residues in the CDR3. CDR1 is LNHDA and CDR2 is SQIVND in the germline V gene (reference sequence). This CDR3 is CASSGTRDTGELFF. The DNA for the CDR3 is TGTGCCAGTAGCGGGACACGAGACACCGGGGAGCTGTTTTTT.

This clonotype was detected many times. The chain couples TRBV3-1 to TRBJ2-3; tentatively, D is TRBD2 (6 bases). The V end was cut by 4 bases, the J end by 1 base, with 12 bases between. Germline V gene sequence: CDR1 LGHDT, CDR2 YNNKEL (reference sequence). This CDR3 has 15 amino acids. The CDR3 sequence: CASSRRGQRTDTQYF. The CDR3, as DNA: TGTGCCAGCAGCCGGCGGGGCCAACGCACAGATACGCAGTATTTT.

This clonotype was picked up a small number of times. The chain employs TRBV5-6 and TRBJ2-7, with 12 positions matching TRBD2. This CDR3 has 17 amino acids. V was clipped by 4 bases and J by 0 bases; unmatched bases: 8. Germline-derived CDR1 and CDR2 are SGHDT and YYEEEE. CDR3 loop: CASSPRTSGVSSYEQYF. The CDR3, as DNA: TGTGCCAGCAGCCCGCGGACTAGCGGGGTTAGCTCCTACGAGCAGTACTTC.

Remarks on this clonotype: It may be a read error: a sequence one base away is much more abundant. The chain couples TRBV3-1 to TRBJ2-7; D is possibly TRBD1 or TRBD2 (5 bases each). Germline V CDR1 and CDR2: LGHDT, YNNKEL (reference sequence). This CDR3 region has 11 residues. CDR3 amino acids: CASSHRDDQYF. In DNA, the CDR3 is TGTGCCAGCAGCCATCGGGACGATCAGTACTTC.

This clonotype was seen only once. Given a much more abundant clone one base away, this may be a read error. The V gene is TRBV7-2, the J gene TRBJ2-2, with D possibly being TRBD2 (5 bases). From germline, CDR1 is SGHTA and CDR2 FQGNSA. The CDR3 is 15 residues long. The V end lost 5 bases, the J end lost 6 bases, and 16 bases lay between the germline ends. The DNA for the CDR3 is TGTGCCAGCAGCCTGAGACGGGGTGGGTCCGGGGAGCTGTTTTTT. This translates into CASSLRRGGSGELFF.